Presented here are 5 T cell receptor beta chains from one specimen sequenced in a study of cytomegalovirus exposure and HLA in healthy donors. Sequencing was performed with immunoSEQ multiplex PCR; in TCRdb, only in-frame clones are kept and a portion is missing. This sample has about 400,000 clones, with around 86% found just once. Sequencing was done on a sample of PBMCs. The receptors here all came from a woman aged 18-30 years in good health and CMV-seronegative.

The chain couples TRBV6-5 to TRBJ1-2; no firm D call. V gave up 6 bases and J gave up 0 bases, with 5 bases separating them. CDR1 is MNHEY, CDR2 SVGAGI, per germline. The CDR3 is 12 residues long. The DNA of the CDR3 is TGTGCCAGCAGGAGCACTAACTATGGCTACACCTTC. Translation gives CASRSTNYGYTF.

The V call is TRBV29-1, the J call TRBJ2-7; 7 bases agree with TRBD1. In germline, CDR1 is SQVTM, CDR2 ANQGSEA. With 8 bases clipped from V and 3 bases from J, the junction kept 7 bases outside the gene matches. This CDR3 contains 12 residues. The DNA for the CDR3 is TGCAGCATCGACAGGGCTCACTACGAGCAGTACTTC. It codes for CSIDRAHYEQYF.

V gene TRBV28 combines with J gene TRBJ2-7; 11 bases are a match to TRBD2. Germline-derived CDR1 and CDR2 are MDHEN and SYDVKM. The length of the CDR3 is 15 residues. The trim removed 5 bases at V and 3 bases at J, leaving 6 bases unmatched. Here the CDR3 reads CASSPGTSGDYEQYF. Written as DNA, the CDR3 is TGTGCCAGCAGTCCCGGGACTAGCGGAGACTACGAGCAGTACTTC. The entire variable domain, with the rest obtained from reference TRBV28 and TRBJ2-7, is as follows: DVKVTQSSRYLVKRTGEKVFLECVQDMDHENMFWYRQDPGLGLRLIYFSYDVKMKEKGDIPEGYSVSREKKERFSLILESASTNQTSMYLCASSPGTSGDYEQYFGPGTRLTVT.

The chain joins TRBV19 to TRBJ2-1; perhaps TRBD1 as D (6 bases). This CDR3 has 15 residues. Trimming stripped 5 bases from V and 6 bases from J, with 17 bases between. Germline CDR1 LNHDA, CDR2 SQIVND (reference sequence). The CDR3 sequence is CASSVPQGKSNEQFF. CDR3 DNA: TGTGCCAGTAGTGTCCCACAGGGTAAGAGCAATGAGCAGTTCTTC.

This clone was counted a few times. The chain uses TRBV6-1 and TRBJ2-3; 11 bases are shared with TRBD2. The V gene end was trimmed by 2 bases and the J gene end by 4 bases; junction bases not matched to a gene: 5. In germline, CDR1 is MNHNS, CDR2 SASEGT. The CDR3 is 16 amino acids. CDR3 in amino acids: CASSENSGGASDTQYF. In nucleotides, the CDR3 is TGTGCCAGCAGTGAAAATAGCGGGGGGGCGTCAGATACGCAGTATTTT.